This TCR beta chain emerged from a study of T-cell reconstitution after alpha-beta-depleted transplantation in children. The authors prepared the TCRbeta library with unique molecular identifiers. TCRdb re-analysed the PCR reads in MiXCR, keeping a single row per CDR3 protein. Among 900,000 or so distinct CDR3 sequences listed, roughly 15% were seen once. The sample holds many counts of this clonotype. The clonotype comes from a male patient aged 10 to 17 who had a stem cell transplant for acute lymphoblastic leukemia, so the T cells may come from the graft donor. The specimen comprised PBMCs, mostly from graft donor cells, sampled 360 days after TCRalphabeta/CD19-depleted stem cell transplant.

The CDR3 region is CASSGSSGANVLTF. The CDR3 DNA reads as TGTGCCAGCAGTGGGAGCTCTGGGGCCAACGTCCTGACTTTC. The chain carries TRBV6-1 and TRBJ2-6, with D unclear. CDR1 and CDR2 (germline): MNHNS, SASEGT. V gave up 4 bases and J gave up 0 bases, with 4 bases separating them. This CDR3 region has 14 residues.